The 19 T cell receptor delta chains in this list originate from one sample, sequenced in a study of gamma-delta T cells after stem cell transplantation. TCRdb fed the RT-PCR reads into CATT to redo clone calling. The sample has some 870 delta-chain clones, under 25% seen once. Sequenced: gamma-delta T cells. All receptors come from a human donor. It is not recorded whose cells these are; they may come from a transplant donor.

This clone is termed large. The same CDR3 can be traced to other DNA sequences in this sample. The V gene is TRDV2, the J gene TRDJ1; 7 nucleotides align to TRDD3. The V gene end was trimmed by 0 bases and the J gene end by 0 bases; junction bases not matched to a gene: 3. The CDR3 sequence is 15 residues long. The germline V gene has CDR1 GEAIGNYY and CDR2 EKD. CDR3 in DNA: TGTGCCTGTGACACCGTGGGGGAGTACACCGATAAACTCATCTTT. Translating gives CACDTVGEYTDKLIF.

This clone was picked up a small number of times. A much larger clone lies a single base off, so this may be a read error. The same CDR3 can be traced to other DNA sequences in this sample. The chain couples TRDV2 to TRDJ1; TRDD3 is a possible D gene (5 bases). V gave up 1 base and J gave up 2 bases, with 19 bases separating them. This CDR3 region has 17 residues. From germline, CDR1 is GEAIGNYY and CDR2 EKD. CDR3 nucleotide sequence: TGTGCCTGTGACACTGTTGGGCGGGGGCCGACAACCGATAAACTCATCTTT. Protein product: CACDTVGRGPTTDKLIF.

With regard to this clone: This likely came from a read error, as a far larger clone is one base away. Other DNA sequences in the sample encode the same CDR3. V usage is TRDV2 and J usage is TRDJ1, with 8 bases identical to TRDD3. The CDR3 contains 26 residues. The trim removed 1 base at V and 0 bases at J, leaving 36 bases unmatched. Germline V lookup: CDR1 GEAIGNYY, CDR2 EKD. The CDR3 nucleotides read TGTGCCTGTGACACACTGCCGGAGGTCTCCTCAGTTGGTAGCGGGGGATATGTACGGTACACCGATAAACTCATCTTT. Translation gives CACDTLPEVSSVGSGGYVRYTDKLIF.

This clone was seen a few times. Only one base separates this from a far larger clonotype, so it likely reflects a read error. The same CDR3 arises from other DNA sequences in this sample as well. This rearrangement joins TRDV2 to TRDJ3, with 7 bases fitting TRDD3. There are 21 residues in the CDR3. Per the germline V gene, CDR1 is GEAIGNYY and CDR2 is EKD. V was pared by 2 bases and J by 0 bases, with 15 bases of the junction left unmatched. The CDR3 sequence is CACDKVWGDNPRSWDTRQMFF. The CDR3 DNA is TGTGCCTGTGACAAGGTCTGGGGGGACAATCCCCGCTCCTGGGACACCCGACAGATGTTTTTC.

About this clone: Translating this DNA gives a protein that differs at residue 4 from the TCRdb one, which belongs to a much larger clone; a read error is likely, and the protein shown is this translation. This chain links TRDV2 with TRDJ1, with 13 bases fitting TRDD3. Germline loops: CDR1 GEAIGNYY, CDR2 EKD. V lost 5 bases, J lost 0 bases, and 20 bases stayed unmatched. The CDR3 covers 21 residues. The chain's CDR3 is CACGTAPTGGYGISYTDKLIF. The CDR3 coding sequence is TGTGCCTGTGGCACAGCACCTACTGGGGGATACGGGATTAGTTACACCGATAAACTCATCTTT.

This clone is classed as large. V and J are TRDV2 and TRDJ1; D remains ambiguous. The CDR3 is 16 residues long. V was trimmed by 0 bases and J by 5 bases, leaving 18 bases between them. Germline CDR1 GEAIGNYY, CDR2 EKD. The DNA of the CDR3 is TGTGCCTGTGACACCGTAGGGGTCACCGAGGCGGATAAACTCATCTTT. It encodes CACDTVGVTEADKLIF.

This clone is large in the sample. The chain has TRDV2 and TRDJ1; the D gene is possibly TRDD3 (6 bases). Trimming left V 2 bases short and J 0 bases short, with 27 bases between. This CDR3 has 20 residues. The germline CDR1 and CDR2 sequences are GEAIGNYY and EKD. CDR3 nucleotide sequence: TGTGCCTGTGACAACCTCCAGAGCCCTCAGGGGGGGAGGGACACCGATAAACTCATCTTT. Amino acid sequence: CACDNLQSPQGGRDTDKLIF.

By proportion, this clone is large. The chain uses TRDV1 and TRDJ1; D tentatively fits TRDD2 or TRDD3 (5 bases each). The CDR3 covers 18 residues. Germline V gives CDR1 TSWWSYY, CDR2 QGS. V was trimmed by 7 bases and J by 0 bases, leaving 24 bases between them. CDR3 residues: CALVPTRGGVLYTDKLIF. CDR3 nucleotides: TGTGCTCTTGTCCCTACTAGGGGTGGGGTCCTTTACACCGATAAACTCATCTTT.

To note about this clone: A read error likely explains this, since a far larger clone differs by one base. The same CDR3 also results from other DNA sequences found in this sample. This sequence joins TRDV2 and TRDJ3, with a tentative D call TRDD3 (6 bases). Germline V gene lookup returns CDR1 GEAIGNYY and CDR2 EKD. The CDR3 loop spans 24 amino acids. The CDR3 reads CACDTGGWGLTGFARSWDTRQMFF. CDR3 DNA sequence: TGTGCCTGTGACACCGGTGGCTGGGGCCTAACCGGGTTCGCGCGCTCCTGGGACACCCGACAGATGTTCTTC.

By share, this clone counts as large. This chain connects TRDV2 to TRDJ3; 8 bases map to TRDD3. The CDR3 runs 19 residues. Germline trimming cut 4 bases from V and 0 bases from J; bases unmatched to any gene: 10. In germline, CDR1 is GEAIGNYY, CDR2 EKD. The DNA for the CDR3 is TGTGCCTGTGATCCCCTACTGGGGGTTAGCTCCTGGGACACCCGACAGATGTTTTTC. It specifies CACDPLLGVSSWDTRQMFF.

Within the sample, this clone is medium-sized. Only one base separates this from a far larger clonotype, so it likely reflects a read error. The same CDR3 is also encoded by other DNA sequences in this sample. The CDR3 coding sequence is TGTGCCTGCGACACCCTGGGGGAGAAGTACACCGATAAACTCATCTTT. Translating gives CACDTLGEKYTDKLIF. V is TRDV2 and J is TRDJ1, with 8 bases aligning to TRDD3. The CDR3 spans 16 residues. Germline V gives CDR1 GEAIGNYY, CDR2 EKD.

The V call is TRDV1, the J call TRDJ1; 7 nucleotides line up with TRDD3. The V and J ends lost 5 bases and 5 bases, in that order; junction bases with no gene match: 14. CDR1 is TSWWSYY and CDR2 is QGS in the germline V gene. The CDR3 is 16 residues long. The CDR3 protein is CALGTLRRGIKDKLIF. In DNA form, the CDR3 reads TGTGCTCTTGGGACCTTACGGAGGGGGATCAAGGATAAACTCATCTTT.

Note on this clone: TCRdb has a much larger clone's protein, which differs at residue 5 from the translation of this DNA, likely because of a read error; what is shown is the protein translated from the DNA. The CDR3 DNA reads as TGTGCCTGTGACGCCCTCTTACTATCTGGGGGACCCACCGATAAACTCATCTTT. As protein: CACDALLLSGGPTDKLIF. The genes are TRDV2 and TRDJ1; 8 bases align to TRDD3. The CDR3 is 18 amino acids. CDR1 and CDR2 from the germline V gene are GEAIGNYY and EKD. Trimming cost V 3 bases and J 1 base; bases outside gene matches: 15.

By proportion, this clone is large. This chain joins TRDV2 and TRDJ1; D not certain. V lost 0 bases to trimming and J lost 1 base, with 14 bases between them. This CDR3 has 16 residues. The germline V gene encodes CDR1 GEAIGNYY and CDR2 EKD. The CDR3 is CACDTLSEPVTDKLIF. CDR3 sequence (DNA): TGTGCCTGTGACACCCTGTCTGAGCCAGTCACCGATAAACTCATCTTT.

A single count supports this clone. DNA of the CDR3: TGTGCCTGTGACTTTCTGGGGGACTCCCCGTACACCGATAAACTCATCTTT. Its protein product is CACDFLGDSPYTDKLIF. V is TRDV2 and J is TRDJ1; 8 bases agree with TRDD3. This CDR3 has 17 amino acids. Germline assignment: CDR1 GEAIGNYY and CDR2 EKD. With V trimmed by 3 bases and J by 0 bases, 11 bases remained unmatched.

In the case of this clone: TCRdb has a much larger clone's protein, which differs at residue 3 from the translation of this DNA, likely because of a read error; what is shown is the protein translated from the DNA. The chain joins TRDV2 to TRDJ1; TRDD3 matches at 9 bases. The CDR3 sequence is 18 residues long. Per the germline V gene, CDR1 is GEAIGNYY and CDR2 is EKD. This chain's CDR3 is CARDTLVVLGDETDKLIF. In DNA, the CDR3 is TGTGCCCGTGACACTTTAGTTGTACTGGGGGACGAGACCGATAAACTCATCTTT.

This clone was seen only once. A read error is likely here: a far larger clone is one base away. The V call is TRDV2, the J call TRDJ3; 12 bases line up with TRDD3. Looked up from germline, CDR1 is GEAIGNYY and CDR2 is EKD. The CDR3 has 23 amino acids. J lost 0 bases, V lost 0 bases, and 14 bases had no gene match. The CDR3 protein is CACDTAARPGGYGVSWDTRQMFF. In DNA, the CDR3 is TGTGCCTGTGACACCGCCGCCCGCCCTGGGGGATACGGGGTCTCCTGGGACACCCGACAGATGTTTTTC.

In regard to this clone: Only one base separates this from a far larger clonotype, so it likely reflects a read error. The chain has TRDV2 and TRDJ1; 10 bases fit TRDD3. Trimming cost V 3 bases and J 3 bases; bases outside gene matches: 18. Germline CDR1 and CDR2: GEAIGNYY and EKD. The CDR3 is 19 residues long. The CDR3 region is CACDEIGLLGDTPPDKLIF. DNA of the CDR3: TGTGCCTGTGACGAAATCGGGTTGTTGGGGGATACCCCCCCCGATAAACTCATCTTT.

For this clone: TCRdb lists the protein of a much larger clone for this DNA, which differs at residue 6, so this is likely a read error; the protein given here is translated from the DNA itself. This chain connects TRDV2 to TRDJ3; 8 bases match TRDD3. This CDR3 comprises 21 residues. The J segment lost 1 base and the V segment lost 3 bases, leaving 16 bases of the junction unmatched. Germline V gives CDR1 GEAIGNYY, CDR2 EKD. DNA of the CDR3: TGTGCCTGTGACCAGTCGGGGGATAAGGTGGAGCGGTCCTGGGACACCCGACAGATGTTTTTC. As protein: CACDQSGDKVERSWDTRQMFF.